A single sample gave rise to the 8 T cell receptor beta chains below, sequenced in a study of patients and donors after allogeneic stem cell transplantation. Each CDR3 protein gets one entry after TCRdb re-called the RT-PCR reads with MiXCR. The top ten clones hold roughly 6% of a sample with about 960,000 distinct CDR3 sequences, approximately 18% of them seen once. The source material was blood, either unsorted or a sorted T cell fraction (not recorded which). The receptors were gathered from a human donor who was either an allogeneic HSCT recipient or a stem cell or donor lymphocyte infusion donor (not recorded which). It is not recorded whose cells these are; they may come from a transplant donor.

This clonotype has just one count. The chain links TRBV11-3 to TRBJ1-1; D possibly corresponds to TRBD1 (5 bases). This CDR3 is 16 amino acids long. Trimming took 6 bases from V and 0 from J, leaving 17 bases between them. The germline V gene encodes CDR1 SGHNT and CDR2 YENEEA. The CDR3 DNA reads TGTGCCAGCAGGACCGACGGGGGAAGAGTGAACACTGAAGCTTTCTTT. Protein sequence: CASRTDGGRVNTEAFF.

This clonotype was seen a few times. The V call is TRBV12-3 or TRBV12-4, the J call TRBJ1-4, with TRBD1 matching 8 bases. This CDR3 is built from 14 residues. V was clipped by 6 bases and J by 7 bases; unmatched bases: 7. This CDR3 is CASRSTGEAEKLFF. CDR3 nucleotides: TGTGCCAGCAGGTCGACAGGGGAGGCTGAAAAACTGTTTTTT.

The rearrangement joins TRBV5-6 to TRBJ2-3, with TRBD2 matching 11 bases. The V segment lost 6 bases and the J segment 6 bases; nucleotides outside the gene matches: 6. CDR1 is SGHDT and CDR2 is YYEEEE in the germline V gene. CDR3 length: 14 residues. The CDR3 bases are TGTGCCAGCACACTAGCGGGGGTTGGGGATACGCAGTATTTT. It is translated as CASTLAGVGDTQYF.

This chain links TRBV20-1 with TRBJ2-3; 8 nucleotides agree with TRBD1. The CDR3 spans 16 residues. Germline loops: CDR1 DFQATT, CDR2 SNEGSKA (reference sequence). J was trimmed by 4 bases and V by 0 bases; bases with no gene match: 9. The CDR3 here is CSARDTGQAPSDTQYF. The CDR3, as DNA: TGCAGTGCTAGAGATACGGGACAGGCCCCTTCAGATACGCAGTATTTT.

This clonotype appeared a few times. This chain connects TRBV5-1 to TRBJ2-3, with TRBD2 matching 9 bases. With V trimmed by 0 bases and J by 4 bases, 6 bases remained unmatched. CDR3 size: 16 residues. The V gene's germline CDR1 is SGHRS and CDR2 YFSETQ. The CDR3 loop is CASSLAPLAGSDTQYF. The CDR3 nucleotides read TGCGCCAGCAGCTTGGCCCCGCTAGCGGGGTCAGATACGCAGTATTTT.

This chain connects TRBV6-2 or TRBV6-3 to TRBJ1-2; D gene ambiguous. Trimming took 2 bases from V and 3 from J, leaving 4 bases between them. Germline assignment: CDR1 MNHEY and CDR2 SVGEGT. The CDR3 has 12 residues. This CDR3 is CASSYAYYGYTF. The CDR3, as DNA: TGTGCCAGCAGTTACGCTTACTATGGCTACACCTTC.

The CDR3, as DNA: TGTGCCAGCAGCCCCGTCGCCTGGGATACGCAGTATTTT. It encodes CASSPVAWDTQYF. The chain carries TRBV11-2 and TRBJ2-3; D is unclear. Looked up from germline, CDR1 is SGHAT and CDR2 is FQNNGV. The CDR3 covers 13 residues. The V end lost 5 bases, the J end lost 6 bases, and 12 bases lay between the germline ends.

The J gene is TRBJ1-2, the V gene TRBV5-1, with 12 bases that match TRBD1. V lost 3 bases and J lost 5; bases outside the gene matches: 17. Germline V CDR1 and CDR2: SGHRS, YFSETQ. The CDR3 runs 19 residues. The CDR3 DNA reads as TGCGCCAGCAGCTACTCAATGCGCGCGGGGACAGGGGGCCTGTATGGCTACACCTTC. Protein product: CASSYSMRAGTGGLYGYTF.